The 27 T cell receptor beta chains below all came from one sample that was sequenced in a study of shared clonotypes between healthy human individuals. Only in-frame clones appear in the TCRdb table, and some are missing; sequencing was by immunoSEQ multiplex PCR. Here the sample spans some 1 million clones, 65% to 75% being singletons. The sequencing sample was made of memory CD4+ T cells sorted from blood. Specified subset: CD45RA-negative fraction. The receptor set was obtained from a man aged 18-30 years in good health.

In its sample, this clone was seen a few times. The same CDR3 also results from other DNA sequences found in this sample. This sequence joins TRBV18 and TRBJ1-1; unclear D gene. The CDR3 length is 13 residues. V was cut by 2 bases and J by 5 bases, with 9 bases left in between. Germline-derived CDR1 and CDR2 are KGHSH and LQKENI. CDR3 amino acids: CASSPGVGTEAFF. CDR3 nucleotides: TGTGCCAGCTCACCAGGGGTTGGGACTGAAGCTTTCTTT.

Details on this clone: Distinct nucleotide sequences in the sample also encode this CDR3. The chain links TRBV29-1 to TRBJ2-7, with D unresolved. The V and J ends lost 2 bases and 3 bases respectively, with 5 bases between them. The CDR3 extends over 11 amino acids. Germline-derived CDR1 and CDR2 are SQVTM and ANQGSEA. The CDR3 here is CSVELSYEQYF. In DNA form, the CDR3 reads TGCAGCGTTGAACTCAGCTACGAGCAGTACTTC.

The chain uses TRBV5-4 and TRBJ2-2; no clear D gene. The germline V gene encodes CDR1 SGHNT and CDR2 YYREEE (reference sequence). Between the trimmed V and J ends, which lost 4 bases and 7 bases, there was a span of 11 bases. This CDR3 has 13 residues. This chain's CDR3 is CASSPPGRGELFF. The CDR3 nucleotides read TGTGCCAGCAGCCCTCCTGGGCGCGGGGAGCTGTTTTTT.

This chain links TRBV7-3 with TRBJ2-5; 8 bases map to TRBD2. CDR1 and CDR2 (germline): SGHTA, FQGTGA. The CDR3 length is 16 residues. V gave up 6 bases and J gave up 2 bases; unmatched junction bases: 11. The CDR3 region has the DNA TGTGCCAGCAGTCGAACCGGGACTAGGAGTCAAGAGACCCAGTACTTC. Amino acids: CASSRTGTRSQETQYF.

The sample holds a few counts of this clone. The chain joins TRBV11-2 to TRBJ2-3; 8 positions agree with TRBD2. Germline trimming cut 1 base from V and 1 base from J; bases unmatched to any gene: 1. The CDR3 spans 15 residues. From germline, CDR1 is SGHAT and CDR2 FQNNGV. CDR3 coding DNA: TGTGCCAGCAGCTTAGGGCGGGGGGGCACAGATACGCAGTATTTT. Translating it yields CASSLGRGGTDTQYF. The full variable domain, rest sourced from reference TRBV11-2 and TRBJ2-3, is EAGVAQSPRYKIIEKRQSVAFWCNPISGHATLYWYQQILGQGPKLLIQFQNNGVVDDSQLPKDRFSAERLKGVDSTLKIQPAKLEDSAVYLCASSLGRGGTDTQYFGPGTRLTVL.

This chain joins TRBV12-2 and TRBJ2-5; no DNA check was done on the table's D call, TRBD2. TRBV12-2 is an annotated pseudogene. The CDR3 has 17 residues. CDR3 loop: CASRFLAGVFSRETQYF. As DNA, the CDR3 is TGTGCAAGTCGCTTTTTAGCGGGAGTATTTTCGCGAGAGACCCAGTACTTC.

This chain joins TRBV4-1 and TRBJ2-1, with D maybe TRBD2 (6 bases). The CDR3 totals 13 residues. The V end lost 5 bases, the J end lost 4 bases, and 9 bases lay between the germline ends. Germline V gene lookup returns CDR1 MGHRA and CDR2 YSYEKL. The CDR3: CASSRTNYNEQFF. CDR3 DNA: TGCGCCAGCAGCAGGACTAATTACAATGAGCAGTTCTTC.

This clone occurred a few times. The chain has TRBV10-3 and TRBJ1-5; D call uncertain. The CDR3 loop spans 14 amino acids. Per germline, CDR1 ENHRY and CDR2 SYGVKD. The V and J ends lost 4 bases and 1 base respectively, with 8 bases between them. The CDR3 region has the DNA TGTGCCATCAGTGCAGGAATCAGCAATCAGCCCCAGCATTTT. Its protein product is CAISAGISNQPQHF.

This clone was picked up one time. Other nucleotide sequences in the sample specify the same CDR3. The chain links TRBV10-1 to TRBJ2-1; perhaps TRBD1 as D (5 bases). Trimming removed 0 bases at V and 5 bases at J, with 8 bases between. The CDR3 contains 14 residues. Germline-derived CDR1 and CDR2 are WNHNN and SYGVQD (reference sequence). CDR3 in DNA: TGCGCCAGCAGTGAGTCAGGCAGGGACAATGAGCAGTTCTTC. Amino acids: CASSESGRDNEQFF.

The rearrangement uses TRBV28 and TRBJ1-4; 8 bases are shared with TRBD1. J was trimmed by 11 bases and V by 3 bases; bases with no gene match: 5. Germline V gene data show CDR1 as MDHEN and CDR2 as SYDVKM. This CDR3 is built from 13 residues. The CDR3 DNA follows: TGTGCCAGCAGTTTCAGGGGGCAGGGTAAACTGTTTTTT. Translated, it gives CASSFRGQGKLFF.

This clone was seen ten or more times. The same CDR3 also results from other DNA sequences found in this sample. This chain connects TRBV4-1 to TRBJ1-2; possible D gene TRBD1, 6 bases. The CDR3 totals 15 residues. Trimming removed 1 base at V and 2 bases at J, with 11 bases between. Germline CDR1 MGHRA, CDR2 YSYEKL. This chain's CDR3 is CASSQGQGKNYGYTF. The CDR3, as DNA: TGCGCCAGCAGCCAAGGGCAGGGGAAGAACTATGGCTACACCTTC.

This clone came up once. The gene calls are TRBV7-4 and TRBJ1-3, with a possible D match to TRBD1 (6 bases). Trimming removed 5 bases from V and 0 bases from J, with 14 bases in between. The CDR3 runs 16 residues. CDR1 is SGHVT and CDR2 is SQSDAQ in the germline V gene. CDR3 DNA: TGTGCCAGCAGCCCGAGGACAGAAAGCTCTGGAAACACCATATATTTT. Translated, it gives CASSPRTESSGNTIYF.

The table lists this clone with a few counts. The V gene is TRBV9, the J gene TRBJ1-1; D remains unclear. The CDR3 loop spans 14 amino acids. The V and J ends lost 3 bases and 5 bases respectively, with 14 bases between them. Germline V gives CDR1 SGDLS, CDR2 YYNGEE. The CDR3, as DNA: TGTGCCAGCAGCGGCTACCGGGGAGGTACTGAAGCTTTCTTT. Translation: CASSGYRGGTEAFF.

The gene calls are TRBV5-1 and TRBJ2-1; D is uncertain. Germline V gives CDR1 SGHRS, CDR2 YFSETQ. V lost 2 bases and J 4 bases, leaving 7 bases between the germline ends. The length of the CDR3 is 13 residues. CDR3 bases: TGCGCCAGCAGCTTTGACGGATACAATGAGCAGTTCTTC. It translates to CASSFDGYNEQFF.

To note about this clone: This sample also contains other DNA sequences that code for the same CDR3. This chain connects TRBV28 to TRBJ2-3, with no clear D. V was trimmed by 3 bases and J by 1 base, leaving 11 bases between them. The CDR3 covers 15 residues. Germline CDR1 MDHEN, CDR2 SYDVKM. CDR3 amino acids: CASSFPGTGTDTQYF. CDR3 DNA: TGTGCCAGCAGTTTCCCTGGAACCGGCACAGATACGCAGTATTTT.

The chain has TRBV5-1 and TRBJ2-3, with TRBD2 matching 16 bases. V gave up 0 bases and J gave up 6 bases; unmatched junction bases: 13. CDR1 SGHRS and CDR2 YFSETQ come from the germline V gene. This CDR3 comprises 20 residues. The CDR3 here is CASSLGTGLAGGPQTDTQYF. The CDR3 bases are TGCGCCAGCAGCTTGGGTACGGGACTAGCGGGGGGGCCCCAGACTGATACGCAGTATTTT.

As for this clone: The sample holds other DNA sequences that translate to the same CDR3. The V call is TRBV11-3, the J call TRBJ2-5; D is perhaps TRBD1 (5 bases). V was shortened by 1 base and J by 1 base, with 10 bases between the two germline ends. This CDR3 has 15 amino acids. Per germline, CDR1 SGHNT and CDR2 YENEEA. In DNA form, the CDR3 reads TGTGCCAGCAGCTTAGGGGGCGGAGCCCAAGAGACCCAGTACTTC. This translates into CASSLGGGAQETQYF.

V usage is TRBV2 and J usage is TRBJ1-4, with D possibly matching TRBD1 (6 bases). This CDR3 spans 18 amino acids. Germline V gene lookup returns CDR1 SNHLY and CDR2 FYNNEI. Trimming removed 5 bases at V and 2 bases at J, with 21 bases between. CDR3 sequence: CASSFPTDSGPTNEKLFF. CDR3 coding DNA: TGTGCCAGCAGTTTTCCAACGGACAGCGGCCCCACTAATGAAAAACTGTTTTTT.

The chain couples TRBV10-3 to TRBJ2-3, with D tentatively TRBD2 (6 bases). V was trimmed by 0 bases and J by 2 bases, leaving 12 bases between them. The CDR3 runs 16 residues. Germline V gene lookup returns CDR1 ENHRY and CDR2 SYGVKD. The CDR3 loop reads CAISESAAGSTDTQYF. The CDR3 bases are TGTGCCATCAGTGAGTCTGCTGCGGGGTCCACAGATACGCAGTATTTT.

J is TRBJ2-2 and V is TRBV29-1, with TRBD1 matching 8 bases. V was clipped by 6 bases and J by 2 bases; unmatched bases: 2. The length of the CDR3 is 13 residues. CDR1 and CDR2 from the germline V gene are SQVTM and ANQGSEA. CDR3: CSVGTGNTGELFF. For the CDR3, the DNA is TGCAGCGTCGGGACAGGCAACACCGGGGAGCTGTTTTTT.

This chain joins TRBV9 and TRBJ2-5, with a tentative D call TRBD1 (6 bases). V was cut by 2 bases and J by 3 bases, with 8 bases left in between. The CDR3 contains 13 residues. Germline CDR1 SGDLS, CDR2 YYNGEE. CDR3: CASSVTGEETQYF. The CDR3 DNA is TGTGCCAGCAGCGTGACAGGAGAAGAGACCCAGTACTTC.

This clone has only one observation. This rearrangement joins TRBV25-1 to TRBJ1-2; TRBD1 agrees at 9 bases. The CDR3 is 14 amino acids. CDR1 and CDR2 (germline): MGHDK, SYGVNS. The ends lost 4 bases at V and 4 bases at J; junction bases unmatched: 4. CDR3 in amino acids: CASSGRDRVYGYTF. As DNA, the CDR3 is TGTGCCAGCAGTGGCCGGGACAGGGTCTATGGCTACACCTTC.

This clone was found once. V gene TRBV12-5 combines with J gene TRBJ1-4; maybe TRBD1 (5 bases). CDR3 length: 15 amino acids. CDR1 is LGHNT and CDR2 is FRNRAP in the germline V gene. V was shortened by 1 base and J by 7 bases, with 13 bases between the two germline ends. The CDR3 loop is CASGLGGTGVEKLFF. As DNA, the CDR3 is TGTGCTAGTGGTTTGGGCGGGACGGGGGTTGAAAAACTGTTTTTT.

CDR3 region: CASSSLGGQGPGYTF. Here the CDR3 DNA reads TGTGCCAGCAGTTCCTTGGGAGGACAGGGGCCCGGCTACACCTTC. V is TRBV28 and J is TRBJ1-2; 9 bases match TRBD1. The CDR3 spans 15 residues. Germline V gene lookup returns CDR1 MDHEN and CDR2 SYDVKM. V was clipped by 4 bases and J by 8 bases; unmatched bases: 11.

This chain uses TRBV28 with TRBJ2-5; D unresolved. The CDR3 spans 14 residues. Trimming shortened V by 1 base and J by 5 bases, and 11 bases separated the two germline ends. Germline V gives CDR1 MDHEN, CDR2 SYDVKM. The CDR3 sequence is CASSLLASRETQYF. DNA for the CDR3: TGTGCCAGCAGTTTATTAGCCTCAAGGGAGACCCAGTACTTC.

The chain combines TRBV27 with TRBJ2-2; 7 bases match TRBD2. The germline V gene encodes CDR1 MNHEY and CDR2 SMNVEV (reference sequence). This CDR3 region has 14 residues. The junction had 3 bases not matched to a gene; V was cut back by 5 bases and J by 3 bases. The chain's CDR3 is CASSPGRYTGELFF. DNA of the CDR3: TGTGCCAGCAGTCCCGGGAGGTACACCGGGGAGCTGTTTTTT.

The chain joins TRBV6-5 to TRBJ2-5, with D possibly being TRBD1 or TRBD2 (5 bases each). This CDR3 is built from 14 residues. V lost 0 bases and J lost 5, with 10 bases in between. Germline values: CDR1 MNHEY, CDR2 SVGAGI. In DNA, the CDR3 is TGTGCCAGCAGTTACTCGAGGGGATGGGAGACCCAGTACTTC. Protein: CASSYSRGWETQYF.